The 19 T cell receptor beta chains below come from one sample, sequenced in a study of Ad26.COV2.S vaccination and SARS-CoV-2 variants. Treatment denoted: roughly 19 received Ad26.COV2.S at low or high dose, single or two shots; roughly five received placebo; per-sample allocation not given. It was on day 63 after the first vaccine or placebo injection that samples were taken. Libraries were prepared by immunoSEQ multiplex PCR; TCRdb keeps only in-frame clonotypes and omits some of them. The table lists about 390,000 clones, approximately 90% of them singletons. Material: peripheral blood, obtained in a trial of Ad26.COV2.S vaccine versus placebo. The origin of the receptors is a person between 18 and 65 years old who received the Ad26.COV2.S COVID-19 vaccine or a placebo.

V and J are TRBV5-1 and TRBJ2-7; D call uncertain. The V end lost 0 bases, the J end lost 3 bases, and 7 bases lay between the germline ends. Germline V gene lookup returns CDR1 SGHRS and CDR2 YFSETQ. The CDR3 spans 13 residues. CDR3 in DNA: TGCGCCAGCAGCTTGGACTGGGACTACGAGCAGTACTTC. Translating it yields CASSLDWDYEQYF.

The chain uses TRBV6-1 and TRBJ2-2; perhaps D is TRBD1 or TRBD2 (5 bases each). Deletions cut 2 bases from V and 7 bases from J, with 8 bases between. This CDR3 is built from 13 residues. CDR1 is MNHNS, CDR2 SASEGT, per germline. CDR3 coding DNA: TGTGCCAGCAGTGAAACGGGGCGCGGGGAGCTGTTTTTT. Protein: CASSETGRGELFF.

The chain couples TRBV18 to TRBJ2-5, with 8 bases lining up with TRBD1. CDR1 is KGHSH and CDR2 is LQKENI in the germline V gene. The CDR3 extends over 15 amino acids. V shed 3 bases and J 5 bases; nucleotides not matched to a gene: 8. The CDR3 DNA follows: TGTGCCAGCTCACCGCGGGGACAGGAGATGGAGACCCAGTACTTC. This codes for CASSPRGQEMETQYF.

The V call is TRBV5-1, the J call TRBJ2-3; D is unresolved. This CDR3 comprises 12 residues. Looked up from germline, CDR1 is SGHRS and CDR2 is YFSETQ. V lost 3 bases and J 4 bases, leaving 6 bases between the germline ends. DNA of the CDR3: TGCGCCAGCAGCTCCCAGTCAGATACGCAGTATTTT. It specifies CASSSQSDTQYF.

This clone was observed a few times. This chain uses TRBV27 with TRBJ1-1, with D perhaps TRBD1 (6 bases). CDR1 MNHEY and CDR2 SMNVEV come from the germline V gene (reference sequence). The CDR3 covers 13 residues. V dropped 4 bases and J dropped 3 bases, with 9 bases sitting between them. The CDR3 spells CASSSPGDTEAFF. The CDR3 nucleotides are TGTGCCAGCAGTTCTCCAGGGGACACTGAAGCTTTCTTT.

This chain links TRBV27 with TRBJ1-6, with a weak D call TRBD1 (5 bases). Germline V CDR1 and CDR2: MNHEY, SMNVEV (reference sequence). V was shortened by 3 bases and J by 6 bases, with 18 bases between the two germline ends. The CDR3 runs 17 residues. The DNA for the CDR3 is TGTGCCAGCAGTTTCCCTCCTGGGGGGAAGAGTAATTCACCCCTCCACTTT. It yields the protein CASSFPPGGKSNSPLHF.

V usage is TRBV6-5 and J usage is TRBJ1-5; D not certain. The CDR3 contains 15 residues. The germline V gene has CDR1 MNHEY and CDR2 SVGAGI. V lost 6 bases and J lost 0, with 12 bases in between. CDR3 residues: CASRRSGFSNQPQHF. The CDR3 nucleotides are TGTGCCAGCAGGCGATCGGGTTTTAGCAATCAGCCCCAGCATTTT.

The rearrangement uses TRBV5-4 and TRBJ2-2; TRBD1 aligns across 7 bases. Germline values: CDR1 SGHNT, CDR2 YYREEE (reference sequence). J was trimmed by 3 bases and V by 3 bases; bases with no gene match: 5. The CDR3 consists of 15 residues. The CDR3 coding sequence is TGTGCCAGCAGCTCTCGGGACAGAGACACCGGGGAGCTGTTTTTT. It yields the protein CASSSRDRDTGELFF.

The chain joins TRBV30 to TRBJ2-2; D is possibly TRBD1 (6 bases). Trimming cost V 2 bases and J 0 bases, with 7 bases left between them. Germline V CDR1 and CDR2: GTSNPN, SVGIG (reference sequence). The CDR3 totals 14 residues. CDR3 loop: CAWSRDTNTGELFF. The DNA of the CDR3 is TGTGCCTGGAGTAGGGACACGAACACCGGGGAGCTGTTTTTT.

The rearrangement joins TRBV5-6 to TRBJ1-1; D gene unclear. V was cut by 2 bases and J by 7 bases, with 12 bases left in between. CDR3 length: 13 amino acids. Germline CDR1 is SGHDT and CDR2 is YYEEEE. Here the CDR3 reads CASSLFPQIEAFF. DNA for the CDR3: TGTGCCAGCAGCTTATTTCCCCAGATTGAAGCTTTCTTT.

This clone has a handful of counts. The chain is built from TRBV5-4 and TRBJ2-5, with 9 nucleotides matching TRBD2. The germline V gene encodes CDR1 SGHNT and CDR2 YYREEE (reference sequence). J gave up 2 bases and V 3 bases, and 8 bases lay outside the gene matches. The CDR3 totals 16 residues. CDR3 nucleotide sequence: TGTGCCAGCAGCTCACCAGCGGGGGGACGGCAAGAGACCCAGTACTTC. Translating gives CASSSPAGGRQETQYF.

V and J are TRBV4-3 and TRBJ2-7, with D perhaps matching TRBD1 (6 bases). Between the trimmed V and J ends, which lost 4 bases and 2 bases, there was a span of 21 bases. The CDR3 runs 17 residues. Germline loops: CDR1 LGHNA, CDR2 YSLEER. CDR3 protein: CASSRRSWAGDPYEQYF. DNA of the CDR3: TGCGCCAGCAGCCGCCGATCATGGGCAGGGGACCCCTACGAGCAGTACTTC.

The rearrangement links TRBV5-1 to TRBJ1-5; D gene uncertain. V lost 0 bases and J 1 base, leaving 8 bases between the germline ends. This CDR3 comprises 15 residues. CDR1 and CDR2 (germline): SGHRS, YFSETQ. The CDR3, as DNA: TGCGCCAGCAGCTTGGCCGGCAGCAGCAATCAGCCCCAGCATTTT. As protein: CASSLAGSSNQPQHF. The full variable domain, its missing parts supplied by reference TRBV5-1 and TRBJ1-5, is KAGVTQTPRYLIKTRGQQVTLSCSPISGHRSVSWYQQTPGQGLQFLFEYFSETQRNKGNFPGRFSGRQFSNSRSEMNVSTLELGDSALYLCASSLAGSSNQPQHFGDGTRLSIL.

V gene TRBV5-1 combines with J gene TRBJ2-1; D is perhaps TRBD2 (5 bases). This CDR3 has 17 residues. Germline CDR1 is SGHRS and CDR2 is YFSETQ. The V gene lost 3 bases and the J gene lost 5 bases, with 21 bases spanning the gap. CDR3 bases: TGCGCCAGCAGCTCCGCGGCTAGCAGCGGTGTCCACAATGAGCAGTTCTTC. Translation gives CASSSAASSGVHNEQFF.

The chain couples TRBV6-6 to TRBJ1-2, with 10 bases matching TRBD1. Per germline, CDR1 MNHNY and CDR2 SVGAGI (reference sequence). Unmatched junction bases numbered 5, after V lost 2 bases and J lost 5 bases. The CDR3 sequence is 15 residues long. CDR3 residues: CASSYGTGVNYGYTF. The CDR3 region has the DNA TGTGCCAGCAGTTACGGGACAGGGGTTAATTATGGCTACACCTTC.

The CDR3 here is CASSRTSIGAKNIQYF. Written as DNA, the CDR3 is TGTGCCAGCAGTCGGACTTCAATCGGGGCCAAAAACATTCAGTACTTC. J is TRBJ2-4 and V is TRBV28, with a possible D match to TRBD2 (5 bases). The CDR3 is 16 amino acids. Per the germline V gene, CDR1 is MDHEN and CDR2 is SYDVKM. Trimming removed 5 bases at V and 1 base at J, with 15 bases between.

The rearrangement joins TRBV19 to TRBJ1-1; 8 nucleotides agree with TRBD1. Per the germline V gene, CDR1 is LNHDA and CDR2 is SQIVND (reference sequence). This CDR3 has 14 residues. J gave up 3 bases and V 4 bases, and 4 bases lay outside the gene matches. CDR3 sequence reads: CASSTDRDYTEAFF. The CDR3 nucleotides read TGTGCCAGTAGTACGGACAGGGATTACACTGAAGCTTTCTTT. The whole variable domain, filled in from reference TRBV19 and TRBJ1-1, reads DGGITQSPKYLFRKEGQNVTLSCEQNLNHDAMYWYRQDPGQGLRLIYYSQIVNDFQKGDIAEGYSVSREKKESFPLTVTSAQKNPTAFYLCASSTDRDYTEAFFGQGTRLTVV.

The rearrangement links TRBV12-5 to TRBJ2-2, with 11 positions matching TRBD2. The germline V gene has CDR1 LGHNT and CDR2 FRNRAP. V was clipped by 6 bases and J by 6 bases; unmatched bases: 12. The CDR3 loop spans 17 amino acids. CDR3 residues: CASGSGSGGAMAGELFF. Here the CDR3 DNA reads TGTGCTAGTGGCTCCGGTAGCGGGGGGGCGATGGCCGGGGAGCTGTTTTTT.

DNA of the CDR3: TGTGCCAGTAGTAAAATACAGGGGGCGTTTCGAGATACGCAGTATTTT. This codes for CASSKIQGAFRDTQYF. The V gene is TRBV19, the J gene TRBJ2-3, with 9 bases lining up with TRBD1. The trim removed 4 bases at V and 5 bases at J, leaving 10 bases unmatched. The CDR3 totals 16 residues. Germline V gives CDR1 LNHDA, CDR2 SQIVND (reference sequence). Full variable domain (remainder filled in from reference TRBV19 and TRBJ2-3): DGGITQSPKYLFRKEGQNVTLSCEQNLNHDAMYWYRQDPGQGLRLIYYSQIVNDFQKGDIAEGYSVSREKKESFPLTVTSAQKNPTAFYLCASSKIQGAFRDTQYFGPGTRLTVL.